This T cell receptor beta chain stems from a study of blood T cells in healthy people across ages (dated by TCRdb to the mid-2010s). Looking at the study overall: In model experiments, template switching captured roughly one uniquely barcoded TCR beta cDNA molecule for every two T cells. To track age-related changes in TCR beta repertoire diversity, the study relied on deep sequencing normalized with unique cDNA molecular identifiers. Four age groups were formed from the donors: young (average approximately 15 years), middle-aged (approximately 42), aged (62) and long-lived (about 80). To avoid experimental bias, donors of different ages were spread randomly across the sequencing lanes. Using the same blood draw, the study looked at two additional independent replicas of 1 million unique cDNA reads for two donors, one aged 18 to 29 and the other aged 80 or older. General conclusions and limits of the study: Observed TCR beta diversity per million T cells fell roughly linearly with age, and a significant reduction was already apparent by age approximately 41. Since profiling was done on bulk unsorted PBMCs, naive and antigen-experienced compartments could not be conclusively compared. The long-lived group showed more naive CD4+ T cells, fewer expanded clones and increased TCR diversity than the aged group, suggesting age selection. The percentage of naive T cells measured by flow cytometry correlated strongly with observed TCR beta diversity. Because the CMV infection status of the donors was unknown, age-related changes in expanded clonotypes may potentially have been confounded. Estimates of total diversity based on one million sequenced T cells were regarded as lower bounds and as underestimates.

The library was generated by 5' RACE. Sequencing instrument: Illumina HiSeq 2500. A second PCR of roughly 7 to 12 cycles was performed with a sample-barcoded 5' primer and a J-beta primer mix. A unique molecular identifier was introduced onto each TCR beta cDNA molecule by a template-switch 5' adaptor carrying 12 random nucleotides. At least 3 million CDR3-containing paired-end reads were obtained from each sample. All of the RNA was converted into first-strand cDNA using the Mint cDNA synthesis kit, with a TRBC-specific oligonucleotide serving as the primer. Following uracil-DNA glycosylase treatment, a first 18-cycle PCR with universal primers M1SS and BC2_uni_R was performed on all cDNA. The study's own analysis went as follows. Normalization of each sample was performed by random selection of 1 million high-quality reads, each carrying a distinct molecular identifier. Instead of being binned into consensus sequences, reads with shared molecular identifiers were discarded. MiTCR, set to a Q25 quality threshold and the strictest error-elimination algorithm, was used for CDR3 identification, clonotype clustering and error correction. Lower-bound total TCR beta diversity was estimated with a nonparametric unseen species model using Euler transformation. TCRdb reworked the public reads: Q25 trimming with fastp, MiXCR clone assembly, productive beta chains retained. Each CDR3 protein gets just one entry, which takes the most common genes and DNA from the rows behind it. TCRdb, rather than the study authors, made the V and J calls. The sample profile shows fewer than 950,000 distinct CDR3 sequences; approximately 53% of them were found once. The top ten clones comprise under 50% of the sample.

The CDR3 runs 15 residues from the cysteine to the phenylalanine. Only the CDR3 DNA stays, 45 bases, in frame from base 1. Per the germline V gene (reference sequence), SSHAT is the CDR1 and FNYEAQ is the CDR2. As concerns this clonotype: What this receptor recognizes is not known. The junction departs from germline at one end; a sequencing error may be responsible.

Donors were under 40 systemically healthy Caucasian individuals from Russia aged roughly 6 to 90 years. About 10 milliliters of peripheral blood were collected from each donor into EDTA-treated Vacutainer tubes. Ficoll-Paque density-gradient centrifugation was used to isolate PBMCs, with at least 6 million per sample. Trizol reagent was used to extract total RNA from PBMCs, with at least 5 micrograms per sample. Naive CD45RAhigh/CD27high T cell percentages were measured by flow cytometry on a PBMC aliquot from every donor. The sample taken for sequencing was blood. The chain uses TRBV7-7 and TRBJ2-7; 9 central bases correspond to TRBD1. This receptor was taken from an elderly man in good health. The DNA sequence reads TGTGCTAGCAGCCCTAGCTGGGACAGGGCCTACGAGCAGTACTTC. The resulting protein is CASSPSWDRAYEQYF.